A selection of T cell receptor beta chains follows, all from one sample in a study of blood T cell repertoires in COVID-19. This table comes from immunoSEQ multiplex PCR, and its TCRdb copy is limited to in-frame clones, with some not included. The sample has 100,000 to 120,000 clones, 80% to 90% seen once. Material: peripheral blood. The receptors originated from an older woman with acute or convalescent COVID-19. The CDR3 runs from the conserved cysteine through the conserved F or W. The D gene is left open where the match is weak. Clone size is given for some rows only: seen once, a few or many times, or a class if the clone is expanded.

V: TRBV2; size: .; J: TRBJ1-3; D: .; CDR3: CASSDRAFSGNTIYF; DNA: TGTGCCAGCAGTGACAGGGCCTTCTCTGGAAACACCATATATTTT
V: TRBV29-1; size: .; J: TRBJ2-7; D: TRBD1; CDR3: CSVEGRGLGEQYF; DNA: TGCAGCGTTGAGGGAAGGGGGCTGGGGGAGCAGTACTTC
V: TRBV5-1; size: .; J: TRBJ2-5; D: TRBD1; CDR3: CASSLDSWGQSETQYF; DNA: TGCGCCAGCAGCTTGGACTCGTGGGGACAGTCAGAGACCCAGTACTTC
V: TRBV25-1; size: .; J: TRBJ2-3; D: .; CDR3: CASGHPYTDTQYF; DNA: TGTGCCAGCGGACACCCTTACACAGATACGCAGTATTTT
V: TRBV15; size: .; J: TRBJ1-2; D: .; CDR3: CATSGGSGSGYGYTF; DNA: TGTGCCACCAGCGGGGGGAGTGGTTCTGGCTATGGCTACACCTTC
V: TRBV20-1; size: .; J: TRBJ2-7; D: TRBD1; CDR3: CSASRTGTPYEQYF; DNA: TGCAGTGCTAGTCGGACAGGGACACCATACGAGCAGTACTTC
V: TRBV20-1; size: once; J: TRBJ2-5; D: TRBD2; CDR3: CSASSYLRGMQETQYF; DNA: TGCAGTGCTAGTTCCTACTTGCGGGGGATGCAAGAGACCCAGTACTTC
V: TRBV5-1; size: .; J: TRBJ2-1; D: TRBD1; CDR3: CASSPVGTGGLQEQFF; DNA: TGCGCCAGCAGCCCGGTCGGGACAGGGGGTTTACAGGAGCAGTTCTTC
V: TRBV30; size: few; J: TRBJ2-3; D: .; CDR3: CAWKILSTDTQYF; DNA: TGTGCCTGGAAAATCCTGAGCACAGATACGCAGTATTTT
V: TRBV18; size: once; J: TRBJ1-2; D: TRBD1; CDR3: CASSPNPGQGYGYTF; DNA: TGTGCCAGCTCTCCTAACCCGGGACAGGGGTACGGCTACACCTTC
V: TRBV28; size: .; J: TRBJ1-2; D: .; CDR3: CASSFDRNYGYTF; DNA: TGTGCCAGCAGTTTCGACAGAAACTATGGCTACACCTTC
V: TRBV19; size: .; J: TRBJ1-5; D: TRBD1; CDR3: CASSTTGTGGDDQPQHF; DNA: TGTGCCAGTAGTACCACCGGGACAGGGGGAGACGATCAGCCCCAGCATTTT
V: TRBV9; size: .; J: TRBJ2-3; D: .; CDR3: CASSVFGGLSTDTQYF; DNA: TGTGCCAGCAGCGTATTCGGGGGGCTCAGCACAGATACGCAGTATTTT
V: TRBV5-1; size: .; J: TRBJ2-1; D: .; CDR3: CASVLGGLGDEQFF; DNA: TGCGCCAGCGTCCTGGGGGGGCTGGGGGATGAGCAGTTCTTC
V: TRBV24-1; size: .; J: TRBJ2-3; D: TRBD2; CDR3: CATRGGNTDTQYF; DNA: TGTGCCACCAGGGGAGGGAACACAGATACGCAGTATTTT
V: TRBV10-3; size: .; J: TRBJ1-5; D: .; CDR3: CAISQGSQGAGQPQHF; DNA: TGTGCCATCAGTCAAGGGTCCCAGGGAGCGGGTCAGCCCCAGCATTTT
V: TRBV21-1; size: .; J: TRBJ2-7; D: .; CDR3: CASSPYYYEQYF; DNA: TGTGCCAGCAGCCCCTACTACTACGAGCAGTACTTC
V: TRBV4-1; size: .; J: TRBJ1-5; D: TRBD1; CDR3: CASSRGQGSNQPQHF; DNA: TGCGCCAGCAGCCGAGGACAGGGGAGCAATCAGCCCCAGCATTTT
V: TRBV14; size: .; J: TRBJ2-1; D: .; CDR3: CASSHGTGLGYEQFF; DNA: TGTGCCAGCAGCCACGGTACAGGGTTGGGCTATGAGCAGTTCTTC
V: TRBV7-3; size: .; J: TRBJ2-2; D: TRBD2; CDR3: CASSLSSGSHTGELFF; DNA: TGTGCCAGCAGCCTCTCTAGCGGGAGCCACACCGGGGAGCTGTTTTTT
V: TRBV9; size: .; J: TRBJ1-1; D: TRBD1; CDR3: CASSVGPGQGFNTEAFF; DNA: TGTGCCAGCAGCGTAGGACCGGGACAGGGGTTCAACACTGAAGCTTTCTTT
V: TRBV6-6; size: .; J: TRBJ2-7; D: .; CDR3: CASSYGSGSSYEQYF; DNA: TGTGCCAGCAGTTACGGCTCAGGTAGCTCCTACGAGCAGTACTTC
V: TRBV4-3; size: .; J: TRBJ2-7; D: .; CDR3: CASSQEWVSGAYEQYF; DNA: TGCGCCAGCAGCCAAGAGTGGGTTAGTGGGGCTTACGAGCAGTACTTC
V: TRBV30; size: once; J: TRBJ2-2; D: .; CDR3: CAWRPGVKTGELFF; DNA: TGTGCCTGGAGGCCGGGGGTGAAAACCGGGGAGCTGTTTTTT
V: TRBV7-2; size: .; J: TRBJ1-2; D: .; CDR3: CASSIRGGAHGYTF; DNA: TGTGCCAGCAGCATTAGGGGGGGCGCCCATGGCTACACCTTC
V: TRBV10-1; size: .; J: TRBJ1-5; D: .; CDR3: CPNRVYQPQHF; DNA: TGCCCAAACAGGGTGTACCAGCCCCAGCATTTT
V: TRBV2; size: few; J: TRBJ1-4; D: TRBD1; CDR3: CASSKGQGNEKLFF; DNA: TGTGCCAGCAGTAAGGGACAGGGGAATGAAAAACTGTTTTTT
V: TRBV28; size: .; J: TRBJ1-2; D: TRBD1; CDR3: CASVTPGTGGSYTF; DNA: TGTGCCAGCGTCACTCCCGGGACAGGGGGTAGCTACACCTTC
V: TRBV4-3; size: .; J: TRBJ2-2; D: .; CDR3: CASSQFDRNTGELFF; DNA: TGCGCCAGCAGCCAATTCGACAGAAACACCGGGGAGCTGTTTTTT